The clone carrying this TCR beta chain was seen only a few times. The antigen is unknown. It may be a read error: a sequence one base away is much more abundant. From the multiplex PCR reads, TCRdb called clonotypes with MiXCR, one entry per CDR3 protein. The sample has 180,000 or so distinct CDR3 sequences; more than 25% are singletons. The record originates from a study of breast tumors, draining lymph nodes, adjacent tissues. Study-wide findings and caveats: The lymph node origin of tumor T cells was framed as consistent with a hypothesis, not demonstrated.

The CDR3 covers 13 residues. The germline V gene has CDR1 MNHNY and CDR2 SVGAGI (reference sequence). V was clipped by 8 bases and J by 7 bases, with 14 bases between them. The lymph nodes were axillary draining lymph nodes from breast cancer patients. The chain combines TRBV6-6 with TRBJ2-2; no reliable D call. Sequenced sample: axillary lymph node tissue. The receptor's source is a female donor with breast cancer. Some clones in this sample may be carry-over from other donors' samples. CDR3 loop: CASPPLRDGELFF. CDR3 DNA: TGTGCCAGCCCCCCTTTAAGGGACGGGGAGCTGTTTTTT.